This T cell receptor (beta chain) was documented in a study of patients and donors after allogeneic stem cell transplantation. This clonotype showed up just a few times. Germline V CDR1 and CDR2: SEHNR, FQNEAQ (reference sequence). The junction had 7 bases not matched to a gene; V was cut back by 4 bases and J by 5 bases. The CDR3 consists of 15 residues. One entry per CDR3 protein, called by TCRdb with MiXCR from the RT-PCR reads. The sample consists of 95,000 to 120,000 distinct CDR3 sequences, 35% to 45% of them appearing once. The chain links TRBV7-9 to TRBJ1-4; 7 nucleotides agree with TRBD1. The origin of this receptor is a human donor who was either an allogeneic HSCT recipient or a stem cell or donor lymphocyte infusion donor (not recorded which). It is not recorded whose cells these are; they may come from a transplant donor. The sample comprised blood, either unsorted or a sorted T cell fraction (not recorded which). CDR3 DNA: TGTGCCAGCAGCTACTCGGGGGACAGCAATGAAAAACTGTTTTTT. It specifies CASSYSGDSNEKLFF.